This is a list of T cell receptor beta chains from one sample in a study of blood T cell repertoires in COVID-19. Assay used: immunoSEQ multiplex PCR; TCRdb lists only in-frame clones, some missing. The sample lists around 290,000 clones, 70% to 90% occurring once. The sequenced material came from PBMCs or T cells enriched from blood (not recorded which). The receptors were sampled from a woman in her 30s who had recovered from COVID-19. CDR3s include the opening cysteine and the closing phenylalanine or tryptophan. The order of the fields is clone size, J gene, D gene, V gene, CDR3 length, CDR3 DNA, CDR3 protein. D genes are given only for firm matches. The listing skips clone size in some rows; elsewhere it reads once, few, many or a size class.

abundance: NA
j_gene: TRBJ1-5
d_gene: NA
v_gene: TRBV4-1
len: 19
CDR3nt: TGCGCCAGCAGCCAAGATCTAAGCCAGGGCAACCTGCCGAATCAGCCCCAGCATTTT
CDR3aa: CASSQDLSQGNLPNQPQHF

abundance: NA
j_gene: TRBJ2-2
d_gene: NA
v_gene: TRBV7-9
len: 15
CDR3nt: TGTGCCAGCATAGGCGACACGGACTATGAGGGGGAGCTGTTTTTT
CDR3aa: CASIGDTDYEGELFF

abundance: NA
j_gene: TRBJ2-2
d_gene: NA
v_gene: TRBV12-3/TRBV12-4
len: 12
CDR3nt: TGTGCCAGCAGTTTTTATACAGGGCGGGTGTTTTTT
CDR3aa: CASSFYTGRVFF

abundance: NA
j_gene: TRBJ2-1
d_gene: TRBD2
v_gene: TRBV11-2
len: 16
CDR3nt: TGTGCCAGCAGCAGATTTGGGACTAGCGGTTACAATGAGCAGTTCTTC
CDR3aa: CASSRFGTSGYNEQFF

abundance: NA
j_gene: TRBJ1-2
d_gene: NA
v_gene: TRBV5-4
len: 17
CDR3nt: TGTGCCAGCAGCTTGGTTGACAGGCCGGAGCTTAACTATGGCTACACCTTC
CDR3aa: CASSLVDRPELNYGYTF

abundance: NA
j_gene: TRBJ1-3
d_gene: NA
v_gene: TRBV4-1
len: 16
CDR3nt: TGCGCCAGCAGCCAAGAGGGGACTAGAGGGGGGAACACCATATATTTT
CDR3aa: CASSQEGTRGGNTIYF

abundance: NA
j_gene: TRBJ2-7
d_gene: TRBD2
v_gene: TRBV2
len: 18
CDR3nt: TGTGCCAGCAGTGAATATGGAATAGCGGGAGTCCAGGTATACGAGCAGTACTTC
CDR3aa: CASSEYGIAGVQVYEQYF

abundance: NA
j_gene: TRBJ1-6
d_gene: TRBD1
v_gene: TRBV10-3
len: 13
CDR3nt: TGTGCCATCACTGAAGGGGGCCATTCACCCCTCCACTTT
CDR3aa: CAITEGGHSPLHF

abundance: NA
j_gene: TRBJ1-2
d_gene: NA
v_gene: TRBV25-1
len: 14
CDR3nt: TGTGCCAGCAGTGAGGCAGGCACCAACTATGGCTACACCTTC
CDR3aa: CASSEAGTNYGYTF

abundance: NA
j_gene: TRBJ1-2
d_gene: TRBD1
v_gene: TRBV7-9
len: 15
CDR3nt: TGTGCCAGCAGCTTAAAGCTGGGACAGGAAAATGGCTACACCTTC
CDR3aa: CASSLKLGQENGYTF

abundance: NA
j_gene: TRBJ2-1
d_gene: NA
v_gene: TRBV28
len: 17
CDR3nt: TGTGCCAGCAGTTTACCACTGAGAGTTCGCCCCTACAATGAGCAGTTCTTC
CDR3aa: CASSLPLRVRPYNEQFF

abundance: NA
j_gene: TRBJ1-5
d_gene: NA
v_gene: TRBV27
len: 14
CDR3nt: TGTGCCAGCAGTTTTTCGGCAGGGAATCAGCCCCAGCATTTT
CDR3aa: CASSFSAGNQPQHF

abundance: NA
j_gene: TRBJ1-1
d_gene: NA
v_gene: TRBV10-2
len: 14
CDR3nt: TGCGCCAGCAGTGACTGGGGGCGTGACACTGAAGCTTTCTTT
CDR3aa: CASSDWGRDTEAFF

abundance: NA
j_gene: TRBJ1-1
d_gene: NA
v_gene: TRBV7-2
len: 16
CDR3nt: TGTGCCAGCAGCTCCCCTGGGGGCAGATTGAACACTGAAGCTTTCTTT
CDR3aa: CASSSPGGRLNTEAFF

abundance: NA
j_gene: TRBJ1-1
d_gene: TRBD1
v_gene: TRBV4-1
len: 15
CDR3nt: TGCGCCAGCAGCCAAGATGGACAGGGGGACACTGAAGCTTTCTTT
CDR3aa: CASSQDGQGDTEAFF

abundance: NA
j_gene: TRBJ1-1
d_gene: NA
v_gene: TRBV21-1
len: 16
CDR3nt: TGTGCCAGCAGCAAAGCCCAAGGGGTGGGGAACACTGAAGCTTTCTTT
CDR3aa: CASSKAQGVGNTEAFF

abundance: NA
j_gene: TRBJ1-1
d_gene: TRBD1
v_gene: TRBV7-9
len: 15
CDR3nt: TGTGCCAGCAGCCTAGGGACAGCTCTGGGCACTGAAGCTTTCTTT
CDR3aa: CASSLGTALGTEAFF

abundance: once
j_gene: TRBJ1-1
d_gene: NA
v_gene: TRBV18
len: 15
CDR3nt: TGTGCCAGCTCACTATCGACAGGAATGAACACTGAAGCTTTCTTT
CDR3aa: CASSLSTGMNTEAFF

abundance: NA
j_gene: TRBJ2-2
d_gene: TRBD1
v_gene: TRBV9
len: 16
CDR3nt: TGTGCCAGCAGCGTGGCGACAGGGGCAGGCACCGGGGAGCTGTTTTTT
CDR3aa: CASSVATGAGTGELFF

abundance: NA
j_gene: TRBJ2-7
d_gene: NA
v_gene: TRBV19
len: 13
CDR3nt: TGTGCCAGTAACCGGGGGGCGGATTACGAGCAGTACTTC
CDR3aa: CASNRGADYEQYF

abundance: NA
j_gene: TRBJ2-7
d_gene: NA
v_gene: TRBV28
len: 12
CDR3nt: TGTGCCAGCAGTTTAGCAGGGAACGAGCAGTACTTC
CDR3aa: CASSLAGNEQYF

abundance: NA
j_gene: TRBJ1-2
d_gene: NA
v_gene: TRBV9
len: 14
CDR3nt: TGTGCCAGCAGCGCCCAACAGGGTGGGGATGGCTACACCTTC
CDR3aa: CASSAQQGGDGYTF

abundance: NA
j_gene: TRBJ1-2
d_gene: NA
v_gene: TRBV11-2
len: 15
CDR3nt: TGTGCCAGCAGCCCCCGGGGGGGGCTCAGTTATGGCTACACCTTC
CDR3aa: CASSPRGGLSYGYTF

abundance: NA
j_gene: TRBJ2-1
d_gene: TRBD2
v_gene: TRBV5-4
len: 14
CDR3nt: TGTGCCACCTTAGCGGGGAGCTCCTACAATGAGCAGTTCTTC
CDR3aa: CATLAGSSYNEQFF

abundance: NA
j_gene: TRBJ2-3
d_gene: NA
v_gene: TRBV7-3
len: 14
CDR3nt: TGTGCCAGCGGTAGCGGACTTAGCACAGATACGCAGTATTTT
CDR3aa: CASGSGLSTDTQYF

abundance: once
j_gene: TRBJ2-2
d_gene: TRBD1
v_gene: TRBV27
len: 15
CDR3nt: TGTGCCAGCAGTTTAGGGCCAGGGGGCGTCGGGGAGCTGTTTTTT
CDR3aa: CASSLGPGGVGELFF

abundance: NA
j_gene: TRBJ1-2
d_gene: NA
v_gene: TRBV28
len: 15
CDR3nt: TGTGCCAGCAGTTTATTTAGGCAGGGAAACTATGGCTACACCTTC
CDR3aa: CASSLFRQGNYGYTF

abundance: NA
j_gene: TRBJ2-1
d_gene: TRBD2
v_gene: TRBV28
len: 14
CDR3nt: TGTGCCAGCAGTTTAAGGCCCCCGGGAGGGGAGCAGTTCTTC
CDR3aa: CASSLRPPGGEQFF

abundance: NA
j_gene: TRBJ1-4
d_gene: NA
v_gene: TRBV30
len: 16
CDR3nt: TGTGCCTGGAGCAGCGACAGGTTCGCAACTAATGAAAAACTGTTTTTT
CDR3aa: CAWSSDRFATNEKLFF

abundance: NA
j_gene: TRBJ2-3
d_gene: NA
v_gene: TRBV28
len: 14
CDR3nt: TGTGCCAGCTTTATCGGGGGGCCCGCAGATACGCAGTATTTT
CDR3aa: CASFIGGPADTQYF

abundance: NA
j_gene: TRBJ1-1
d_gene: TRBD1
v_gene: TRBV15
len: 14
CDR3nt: TGTGCCACCAGCACCCGACAGGGGAAAACTGAAGCTTTCTTT
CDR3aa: CATSTRQGKTEAFF

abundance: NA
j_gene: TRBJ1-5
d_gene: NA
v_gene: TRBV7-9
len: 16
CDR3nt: TGTGCCGCTCGGGGGGCAAGACCGAGAACCCATCAGCCCCAGCATTTT
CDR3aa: CAARGARPRTHQPQHF

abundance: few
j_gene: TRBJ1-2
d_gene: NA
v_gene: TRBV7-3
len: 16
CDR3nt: TGTGCCAGCAGCTCCCAAACGGGGATAGCGTATCGAGGCTACACCTTC
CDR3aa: CASSSQTGIAYRGYTF

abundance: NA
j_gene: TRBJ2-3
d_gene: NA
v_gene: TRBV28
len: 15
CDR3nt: TGTGCCAGCGGGCCTGGTCTAGCTTTAGCAGATACGCAGTATTTT
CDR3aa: CASGPGLALADTQYF

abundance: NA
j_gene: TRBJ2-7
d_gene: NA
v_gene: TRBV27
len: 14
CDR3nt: TGTGCCAGCAGTTTATCGCGAACAGGCTACGAGCAGTACTTC
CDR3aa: CASSLSRTGYEQYF

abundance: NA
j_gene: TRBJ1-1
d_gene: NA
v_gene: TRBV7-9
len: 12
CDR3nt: TGTGCCAGCAGCAGACAGGTAGTTGAAGCTTTCTTT
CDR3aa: CASSRQVVEAFF

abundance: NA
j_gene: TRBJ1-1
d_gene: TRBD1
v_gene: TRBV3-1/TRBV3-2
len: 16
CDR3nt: TGTGCCAGCAGCCCGCGAGGGGGCTCGGGGAACACTGAAGCTTTCTTT
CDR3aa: CASSPRGGSGNTEAFF

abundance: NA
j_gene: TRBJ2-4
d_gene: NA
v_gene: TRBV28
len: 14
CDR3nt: TGTGCCAGCAGGGGGGGACTAGCCAAAAACATTCAGTACTTC
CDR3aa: CASRGGLAKNIQYF

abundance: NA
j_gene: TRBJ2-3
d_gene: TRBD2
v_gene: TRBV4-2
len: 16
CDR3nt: TGTGCCAGCAGCCAAAGGGCGGGGGGGCGCACAGATACGCAGTATTTT
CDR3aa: CASSQRAGGRTDTQYF

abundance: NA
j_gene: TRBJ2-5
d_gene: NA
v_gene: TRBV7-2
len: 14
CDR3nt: TGTGCCAGCAGCTTAGGGTTGCCGGGAGAGACCCAGTACTTC
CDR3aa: CASSLGLPGETQYF

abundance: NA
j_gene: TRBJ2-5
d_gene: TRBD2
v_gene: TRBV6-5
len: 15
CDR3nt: TGTGCCAGCAGCAGACTAGCGGGGGCGGTCGAGACCCAGTACTTC
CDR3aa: CASSRLAGAVETQYF

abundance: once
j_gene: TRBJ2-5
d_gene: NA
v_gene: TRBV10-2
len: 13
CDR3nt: TGCGCCAGCCGAGAACTAGCCCAAGAGACCCAGTACTTC
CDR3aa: CASRELAQETQYF

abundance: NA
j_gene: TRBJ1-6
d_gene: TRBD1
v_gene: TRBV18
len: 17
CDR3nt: TGTGCCAGCTCACCGCTCGCCCCCGGGACAGAGAATTCACCCCTCCACTTT
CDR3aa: CASSPLAPGTENSPLHF

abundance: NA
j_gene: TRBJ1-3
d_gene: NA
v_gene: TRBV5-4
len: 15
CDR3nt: TGTGCCAGCAGCTTGGCAGGTTACTCTGGAAACACCATATATTTT
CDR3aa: CASSLAGYSGNTIYF

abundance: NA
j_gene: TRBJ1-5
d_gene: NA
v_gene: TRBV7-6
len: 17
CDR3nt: TGTGCCAGCAGCAGCCGGGGGGAGGATTATAGCAATCAGCCCCAGCATTTT
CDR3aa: CASSSRGEDYSNQPQHF

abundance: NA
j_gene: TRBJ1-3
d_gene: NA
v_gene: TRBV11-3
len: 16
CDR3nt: TGTGCCAGCAGCTCCGATCCCACTGTAGATGGAAACACCATATATTTT
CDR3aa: CASSSDPTVDGNTIYF

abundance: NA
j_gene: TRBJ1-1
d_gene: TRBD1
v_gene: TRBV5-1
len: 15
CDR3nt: TGCGCCAGCAGCTACAGGGGTCTCGTTGATACTGAAGCTTTCTTT
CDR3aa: CASSYRGLVDTEAFF